This TCR beta chain was captured in a study of blood T cell repertoires in COVID-19. Background on the study: The study drew acute and convalescent COVID-19 samples from the United States, Italy and Spain. PBMCs, B-cell-depleted T cells, or T cells were the source of the cDNA or gDNA that made up the material.

In the original analysis: Reference gene primer amplification gave estimated nucleated cell counts. Sequencing was performed with immunoSEQ multiplex PCR; in TCRdb, only in-frame clones are kept and a portion is missing. The DNA gave D and trimming, while V, J and clone size come from that table. The sample lists about 86,000 clones; around 85% were seen once. Between the trimmed V and J ends, which lost 5 bases and 7 bases, there was a span of 12 bases. In germline, CDR1 is LNHDA, CDR2 SQIVND (reference sequence). The CDR3 extends over 13 amino acids. The sequence was collected from a man between 65 and 85 years old with acute or convalescent COVID-19. Sequencing was carried out using peripheral blood. V gene TRBV19 combines with J gene TRBJ2-4; the D is unclear. The chain's CDR3 is CASSSGVGNIQYF. Here the CDR3 DNA reads TGTGCCAGTAGTTCAGGTGTTGGGAACATTCAGTACTTC.